This T cell receptor beta chain is from a study of monozygotic twins with cystic fibrosis. Here immunoSEQ multiplex PCR was the method, and the copy in TCRdb shows in-frame clones only, minus some. Of tens of thousands of clones detected, 85% to 90% appear once; the ten largest clones hold around 1.2%. In its sample, this clone ranks as medium-sized (0.01 to 0.1%). The origin of this receptor is a woman aged 30 to 39 with cystic fibrosis. The sequencing input was blood.

The CDR3 here is CASSELWVAGLQETQYF. As DNA, the CDR3 is TGTGCCAGCAGTGAACTATGGGTAGCGGGGCTCCAAGAGACCCAGTACTTC. The chain has TRBV6-1 and TRBJ2-5; 8 positions agree with TRBD2. The germline V gene has CDR1 MNHNS and CDR2 SASEGT. CDR3 length: 17 residues. V lost 2 bases, J lost 1 base, and 9 bases stayed unmatched.